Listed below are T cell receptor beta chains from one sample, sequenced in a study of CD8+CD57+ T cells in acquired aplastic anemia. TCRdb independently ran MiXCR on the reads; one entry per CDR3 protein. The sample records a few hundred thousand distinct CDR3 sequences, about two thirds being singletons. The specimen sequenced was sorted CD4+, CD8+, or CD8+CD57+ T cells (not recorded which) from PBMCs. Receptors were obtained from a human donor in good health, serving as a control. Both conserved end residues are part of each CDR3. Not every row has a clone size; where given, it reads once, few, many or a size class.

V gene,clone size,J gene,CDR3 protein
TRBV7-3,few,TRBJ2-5,CASSAGGQETQYF
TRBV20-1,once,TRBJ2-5,CSPRQAVSETQYF
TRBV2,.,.,CASSPGTGQDGYTF
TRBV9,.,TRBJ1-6,CASSLGGNYELHF
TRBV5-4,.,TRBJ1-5,CASSLDTRDQPQHF
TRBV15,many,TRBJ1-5,CATSTYSYSNQPQHF
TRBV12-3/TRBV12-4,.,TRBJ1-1,CASSTGQTTEAFF
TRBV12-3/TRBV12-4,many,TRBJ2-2,CASSLTAARTGELFF
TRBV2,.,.,CASSVKGIYTSPLHF
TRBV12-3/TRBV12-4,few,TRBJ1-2,CASSELDRPSYGYTF
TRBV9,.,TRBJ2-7,CASSVMTGFYEQYF
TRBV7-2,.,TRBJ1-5,CASSFIAQPKHF
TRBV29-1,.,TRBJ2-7,CSVLSGGAYEQYF
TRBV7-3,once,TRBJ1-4,CASSLAGGSWGKLFF
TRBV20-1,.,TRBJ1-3,CSAGGLGTGRGNTIYF
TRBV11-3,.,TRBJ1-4,CASRQGGMVEKLFF
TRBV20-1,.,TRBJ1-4,CSVKDPRQNLFF
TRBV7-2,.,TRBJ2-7,CASSLDIQSSYEQYF
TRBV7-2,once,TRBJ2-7,CASSLVAYQQYF
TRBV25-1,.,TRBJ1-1,CASIPDGGPAGTEASF
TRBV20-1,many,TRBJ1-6,CSARDAGTGVSPLHF
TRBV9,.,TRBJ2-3,CASSVSGPTSTDTQYF
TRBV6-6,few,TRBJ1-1,CASTLLTTEAFF
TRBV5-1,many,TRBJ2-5,CASSFKTGEETQYF
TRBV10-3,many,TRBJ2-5,CAISEFRGQETQYF
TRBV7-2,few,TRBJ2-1,CASSLAVHNEQFF
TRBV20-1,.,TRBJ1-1,CSANKPYNEPFF
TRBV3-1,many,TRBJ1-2,CASSRNRDSNYGYTF